This T cell receptor beta chain was found in a study of T cell responses to AZD1222 COVID-19 vaccine. J lost 1 base, V lost 2 bases, and 14 bases had no gene match. CDR3 length equals 20 residues. Germline V lookup: CDR1 SGHRS, CDR2 YFSETQ. TCRdb's copy holds only in-frame clones and misses some; the assay was immunoSEQ multiplex PCR. The profile shows around 66,000 clones, roughly 87% of them singletons. J is TRBJ1-4 and V is TRBV5-1; 10 positions match TRBD1. The receptor was isolated from an adult in good health. Sequences were derived from peripheral blood, sampled on day 0 of AZD1222 vaccination. CDR3 bases: TGCGCCAGCAGCTTTGGGCTTGTGGGACAGGGGCGCCTAACTAATGAAAAACTGTTTTTT. Translation: CASSFGLVGQGRLTNEKLFF.